These T cell receptor beta chains were read from a single sample in a study of cytomegalovirus exposure and HLA in healthy donors. The table came from immunoSEQ multiplex PCR; TCRdb's copy has only in-frame clones and leaves some out. The data show 50,000 or so clones, roughly four fifths seen once. Sequences were obtained from PBMCs. These receptors were taken from a woman in her thirties or forties in good health and CMV-seropositive. CDR3s include the opening cysteine and the closing phenylalanine or tryptophan. D genes are given only for firm matches. Expanded clones are given a class, and other clones once, few, many or no size at all.

d_call	clone_size	j_call	v_call	cdr3_nt	cdr3_aa
NA	NA	TRBJ1-5	TRBV6-1	TGTGCCAGCAGTACCGGTCGGCAGGGGAATCAGCCCCAGCATTTT	CASSTGRQGNQPQHF
NA	NA	TRBJ1-5	TRBV6-5	TGTGCCAGCAGTTATAGCTTCAGCGGGGATCAGCCCCAGCATTTT	CASSYSFSGDQPQHF
NA	NA	TRBJ2-7	TRBV5-1	TGCGCCAGCAGCCCGGGCGGGACCAGCGGGTCCTACGAGCAGTACTTC	CASSPGGTSGSYEQYF
NA	NA	TRBJ1-2	TRBV19	TGTGCCACCTCGGGTTCCGCGAACTATGGCTACACCTTC	CATSGSANYGYTF
TRBD2	once	TRBJ2-6	TRBV5-1	TGCGCCAGCGGTTCTGGGGGGGCTGGGGCCAACGTCCTGACTTTC	CASGSGGAGANVLTF
NA	NA	TRBJ1-2	TRBV29-1	TGCAGCGTAGATCAGGGGTCGCGGGACTATGGCTACACCTTC	CSVDQGSRDYGYTF
TRBD2	NA	TRBJ2-1	TRBV11-2	TGTGCCAGCAGCTCTCTAGCGGGGGGGGTCAATGAGCAGTTCTTC	CASSSLAGGVNEQFF
TRBD1	NA	TRBJ1-5	TRBV6-1	TGTGCCAGCACAGAGACAGGGGGTGGACAGCCCCAGCATTTT	CASTETGGGQPQHF
TRBD1	NA	TRBJ2-5	TRBV5-1	TGCGCCAGCAGCTTGAGCAGGGGGAGTGGGGAGACCCAGTACTTC	CASSLSRGSGETQYF
NA	once	TRBJ1-2	TRBV21-1	TGTGCCAGCAGCAAAACAGACAGGCCCTATAACTATGGCTACACCTTC	CASSKTDRPYNYGYTF
NA	NA	TRBJ1-6	TRBV4-1	TGCGCCAGCAGCCAAGAAGGGGGACGGGGATCACCCCTCCACTTT	CASSQEGGRGSPLHF
TRBD1	NA	TRBJ2-3	TRBV6-5	TGTGCCAGCAGCCCACGGGGACAGGGCCAAGGTACGCAGTATTTT	CASSPRGQGQGTQYF
NA	NA	TRBJ1-6	TRBV18	TGTGCCAGCTCACCATCAGGGGATCGGGATAATTCACCCCTCCACTTT	CASSPSGDRDNSPLHF
NA	NA	TRBJ2-1	TRBV7-2	TGTGCCAGCAGCTTACTCGCTGCCTCCAAGGACAGCAACTACAATGAGCAGTTCTTC	CASSLLAASKDSNYNEQFF
TRBD2	NA	TRBJ2-1	TRBV27	TGTGCCAGCAGTTTATCTGCGGGGGGGCCCGATCCGTTCTTC	CASSLSAGGPDPFF
NA	NA	TRBJ2-7	TRBV7-9	TGTGCCAGCAGCTTACCCACCGGTCGGGACACGTACGAGCAGTACTTC	CASSLPTGRDTYEQYF
NA	few	TRBJ1-3	TRBV19	TGTGCCAGTAGTATTGATTACAGTGGAAACACCATATATTTT	CASSIDYSGNTIYF
NA	NA	TRBJ1-1	TRBV5-4	TGTGCCAGCAGCTTGCCCACGGGGGATAACACTGAAGCTTTCTTT	CASSLPTGDNTEAFF
TRBD1	NA	TRBJ1-6	TRBV4-1	TGCGCCAGCAGCCAGGGACAGGGCCAAAATTCACCCCTCCACTTT	CASSQGQGQNSPLHF
TRBD2	few	TRBJ2-7	TRBV5-4	TGTGCCAGCAGCTTAGCGTTGAGCGGGGCAAAGAGCTCCTACGAGCAGTACTTC	CASSLALSGAKSSYEQYF
TRBD2	NA	TRBJ2-2	TRBV27	TGTGCCAACCTGCTTAGACTAGCGGGGGGGGTCATCGACACCGGGGAGCTGTTTTTT	CANLLRLAGGVIDTGELFF
NA	NA	TRBJ2-5	TRBV5-1	TGCGCCAGCAGCTCTACGGGGGGCAGGGAGACCCAGTACTTC	CASSSTGGRETQYF
NA	NA	TRBJ2-3	TRBV7-9	TGTGCCAGCAGCTCCCGACTAGAGGGCACAGATACGCAGTATTTT	CASSSRLEGTDTQYF
NA	NA	TRBJ1-1	TRBV14	TGTGCCAGCAGCCAACTAGGGGCCGGGAACACTGAAGCTTTCTTT	CASSQLGAGNTEAFF
TRBD1	NA	TRBJ1-4	TRBV5-1	TGCGCCAGCCGAACAGGGGATGATGAAAAACTGTTTTTT	CASRTGDDEKLFF
TRBD1	NA	TRBJ1-1	TRBV19	TGTGCCAGTAGTATCGGGGGGGACAGGGCAGCTTTCTTT	CASSIGGDRAAFF
TRBD1	once	TRBJ1-5	TRBV19	TGTGCCAGTAGGGGTGGACAGGGAGGTCAGCCCCAGCATTTT	CASRGGQGGQPQHF
TRBD1	NA	TRBJ1-4	TRBV6-6	TGTGCCAGCAGTTCCGGACAGGGGACTGTTGAAAAACTGTTTTTT	CASSSGQGTVEKLFF
TRBD1	NA	TRBJ2-7	TRBV15	TGTGCCACCAGCCCAGACAGGGCCCACGAGCAGTACTTC	CATSPDRAHEQYF
TRBD1	NA	TRBJ1-6	TRBV12-5	TGTGCTAGTGGTGTTGGACAGGCGGGTTCACCCCTCCACTTT	CASGVGQAGSPLHF
TRBD1	NA	TRBJ1-1	TRBV5-6	TGTGCCAGCAGCTTGTATTTTAGGGGGCGCGACACTGAAGCTTTCTTT	CASSLYFRGRDTEAFF
TRBD2	few	TRBJ2-3	TRBV2	TGTGCCAGCCGCCCGGGGGGGCCTCATACGCAGTATTTT	CASRPGGPHTQYF
NA	NA	TRBJ1-3	TRBV5-1	TGCGCCAGCAGCCCCTTCGATCCAGTCTCTGGAAACACCATATATTTT	CASSPFDPVSGNTIYF
NA	NA	TRBJ2-7	TRBV4-1	TGCGCCAGCAGCCAAGGGACTGACTACGAGCAGTACTTC	CASSQGTDYEQYF
NA	NA	TRBJ1-4	TRBV18	TGTGCCAGCTCACCTTCAGGGTACCGAGAAAAACTGTTTTTT	CASSPSGYREKLFF
NA	NA	TRBJ2-2	TRBV4-1	TGCGCCAGCAACAGACAGGTGAACACCGGGGAGCTGTTTTTT	CASNRQVNTGELFF
NA	NA	TRBJ1-1	TRBV25-1	TGTGCCAGCAGGCCGAGGGGGGGCGCGGGCACTGAAGCTTTCTTT	CASRPRGGAGTEAFF
TRBD1	NA	TRBJ1-1	TRBV10-3	TGTGCCACGCAACCGGGACAGGGAAGAGTTGAGGCTTTCTTT	CATQPGQGRVEAFF
NA	NA	TRBJ2-5	TRBV30	TGTGCCTGGAGTCGACAGACCCAAGAGACCCAGTACTTC	CAWSRQTQETQYF
NA	NA	TRBJ1-5	TRBV19	TGTGCCAGTAGTATAGATGGGGCCGGGGGGAAGCCCCAGCATTTT	CASSIDGAGGKPQHF
NA	NA	TRBJ2-1	TRBV2	TGTGCCAGCAATGGGCAGGGCACCGGTGAGCAGTTCTTC	CASNGQGTGEQFF
NA	NA	TRBJ1-4	TRBV30	TGTGCCTGGGGTGACGGGGGGCCTAATGAAAAACTGTTTTTT	CAWGDGGPNEKLFF
TRBD2	NA	TRBJ2-1	TRBV6-1	TGTGCCAGCAGTGGCCTTAGCGGGGGAGACAATGAGCAGTTCTTC	CASSGLSGGDNEQFF
TRBD1	NA	TRBJ1-2	TRBV28	TGTGCCAGCACCGGGACAGATGGCTACACCTTC	CASTGTDGYTF
NA	NA	TRBJ2-7	TRBV2	TGTGCCAGCAGTAACATCCGCTACGAGCAGTACTTC	CASSNIRYEQYF